The subject of this entry is one T cell receptor (beta chain). Its antigen is undetermined. Trimming took 2 bases from V and 7 from J, leaving 5 bases between them. The CDR3 covers 11 residues. The germline CDR1 and CDR2 sequences are GTSNPN and SVGIG (reference sequence). This sample was included in a study of Ad26.COV2.S vaccination and SARS-CoV-2 variants. Broader study findings: Greater spike-specific TCR breadth was seen in vaccine recipients than in placebo recipients. Reported post-vaccination CD8+ and CD4+ T cell responses to spike showed substantial breadth.

Only in-frame clones appear in the TCRdb table, and some are missing; sequencing was by immunoSEQ multiplex PCR. The repertoire holds around 94,000 clones, with about three quarters as singletons. The sequence was collected from a human donor who had recovered from COVID-19. The rearrangement links TRBV30 to TRBJ2-2; D gene unclear. The sample was peripheral blood, taken after recovery from COVID-19. CDR3 DNA: TGTGCCTGGAGTTCCCGCGGGGAGCTGTTTTTT. It codes for CAWSSRGELFF.